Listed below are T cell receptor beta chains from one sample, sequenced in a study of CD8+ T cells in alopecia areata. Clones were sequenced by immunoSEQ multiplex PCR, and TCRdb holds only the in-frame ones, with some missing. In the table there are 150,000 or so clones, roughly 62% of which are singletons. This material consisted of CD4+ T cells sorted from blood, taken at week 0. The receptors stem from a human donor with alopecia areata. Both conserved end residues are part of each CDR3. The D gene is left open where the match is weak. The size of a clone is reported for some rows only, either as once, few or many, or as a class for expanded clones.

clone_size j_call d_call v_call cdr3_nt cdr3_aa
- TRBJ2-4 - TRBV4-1 TGCGCCAGCAGCCAGTTGGATTTACTAGCCAAAAACATTCAGTACTTC CASSQLDLLAKNIQYF
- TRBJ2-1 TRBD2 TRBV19 TGTGCCAGTAGGGAGCGGGGGGGCACCCACAATGAGCAGTTCTTC CASRERGGTHNEQFF
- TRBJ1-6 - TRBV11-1 TGTGCCAGCAGCCCAGGGAGGTCATCCCTCCACTTT CASSPGRSSLHF
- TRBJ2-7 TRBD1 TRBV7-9 TGTGCCAGCAGCACCGGGACAGGGGAATACGAGCAGTACTTC CASSTGTGEYEQYF
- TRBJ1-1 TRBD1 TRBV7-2 TGTGCCAGCAGCCAGGGGACAGTCGTGCCTGAAGCTTTCTTT CASSQGTVVPEAFF
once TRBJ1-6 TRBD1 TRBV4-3 TGCGCCAGCAGCCAAGATCAGTGGGACAGCACTTCACCCCTCCACTTT CASSQDQWDSTSPLHF
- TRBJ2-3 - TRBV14 TGTGCCAGCAGCAGGACTCTCCGCACAGATACGCAGTATTTT CASSRTLRTDTQYF
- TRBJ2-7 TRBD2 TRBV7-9 TGTGCCAGCAGCTCGGGGGGAGTTAAGCAGTACTTC CASSSGGVKQYF
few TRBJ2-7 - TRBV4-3 TGCGCCAGCAGCCCAACCGACGGAAGGATCTACGAGCAGTACTTC CASSPTDGRIYEQYF
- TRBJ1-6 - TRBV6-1 TGTGCCAGCAGTGAAGCAGGGGGAGGTTCACCCCTCCACTTT CASSEAGGGSPLHF
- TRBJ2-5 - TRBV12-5 TGTGCTAGTGGTCTCCGAGAGACCCAGTACTTC CASGLRETQYF
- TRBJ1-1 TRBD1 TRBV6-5 TGTGCCAGCAGGATTACAGGGGGCACTGAAGCTTTCTTT CASRITGGTEAFF
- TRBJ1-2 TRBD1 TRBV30 TGTGCCTGCAGACAGGGGGATGGCTACACCTTC CACRQGDGYTF
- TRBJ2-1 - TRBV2 TGTGCCAGCAGTCTTACCGCCCCTACCACCTACAATGAGCAGTTCTTC CASSLTAPTTYNEQFF
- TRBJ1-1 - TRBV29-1 TGCAGCGTTGAAACCCCTGTCCCTGAAGCTTTCTTT CSVETPVPEAFF
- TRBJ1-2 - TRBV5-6 TGTGCCAGCAGTTTGGGGACGGGCCTCTATGGCTACACCTTC CASSLGTGLYGYTF
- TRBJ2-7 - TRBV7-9 TGTGCCAGCAGCTTAGCAGGTGACTCCGTTAGTGGGCAGTACTTC CASSLAGDSVSGQYF
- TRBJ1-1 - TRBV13 TGTGCCAGCAGATTAACCCAGGGTCCCGAAGCTTTCTTT CASRLTQGPEAFF
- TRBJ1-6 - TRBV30 TGTGCCTGGAGGGTACCAGGACAAAACAGGGCAAATTCACCCCTCCACTTT CAWRVPGQNRANSPLHF
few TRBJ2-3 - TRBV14 TGTGCCAGCAGCCGGAGCGGGTTAAGGACAGATACGCAGTATTTT CASSRSGLRTDTQYF
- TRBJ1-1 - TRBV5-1 TGCGCCAGCAGCTTGGAATCAGGGAACACTGAAGCTTTCTTT CASSLESGNTEAFF
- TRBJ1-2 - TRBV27 TGTGCCAGCAGACCCCCGGACAGTCGTGGCTACACCTTC CASRPPDSRGYTF
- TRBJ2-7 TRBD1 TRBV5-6 TGTGCCAGCACCCTGGGACAGGGCCCCTACGAGCAGTACTTC CASTLGQGPYEQYF
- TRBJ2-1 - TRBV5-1 TGCGCCAGCGGGCCTTACGGGGGAGGTGAGCAGTTCTTC CASGPYGGGEQFF
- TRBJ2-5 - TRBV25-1 TGTGCCAGCAGTGAATACGAGGGGCGCGAGACCCAGTACTTC CASSEYEGRETQYF
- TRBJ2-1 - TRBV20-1 TGCAGTGCTAGCCCCGGCCTAGAGCAGTTCTTC CSASPGLEQFF
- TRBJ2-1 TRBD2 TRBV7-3 TGTGCCAGCAGCATCGGACTAGCCAATGAGCAGTTCTTC CASSIGLANEQFF
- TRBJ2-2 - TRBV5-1 TGCGCCAGCAGCCTACCGACAGGGAACACCGGGGAGCTGTTTTTT CASSLPTGNTGELFF
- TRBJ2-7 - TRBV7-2 TGTGCCAGCAGCTTATCGCAGGGCTACGAGCAGTACTTC CASSLSQGYEQYF
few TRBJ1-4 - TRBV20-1 TGCAGTGCTAGAGAGATTGGAAAACTGTTTTTT CSAREIGKLFF
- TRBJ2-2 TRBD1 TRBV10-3 TGTGCCACCTCAGCCCGGGACAGGGAGGCCGGGGAGCTGTTTTTT CATSARDREAGELFF
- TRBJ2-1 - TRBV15 TGTGCCACCAGCAGAGATCGGGTAGGGGAGCAGTTCTTC CATSRDRVGEQFF
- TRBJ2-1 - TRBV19 TGTGCCAGTGCCCGACTCACCTTCTCCTACAATGAGCAGTTCTTC CASARLTFSYNEQFF
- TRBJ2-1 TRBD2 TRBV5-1 TGCGCCAGCAGCTTGGCGTCGGCTAGCGGGGGGTTAAATGAGCAGTTCTTC CASSLASASGGLNEQFF
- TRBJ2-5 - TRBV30 TGTGCCTGGAGTGTAGATTTGGAGACCCAGTACTTC CAWSVDLETQYF
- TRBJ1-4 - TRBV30 TGTGCCTGGAGTGTACAGGGTGGACGTGAAAAACTGTTTTTT CAWSVQGGREKLFF
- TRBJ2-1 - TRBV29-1 TGCAGCGTTGAAGATCAAACGTCCCAGGGTGGGGATGGCAATGAGCAGTTCTTC CSVEDQTSQGGDGNEQFF
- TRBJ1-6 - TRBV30 TGTGCCTGGAGTCAGCCGACAGCCAATAATTCACCCCTCCACTTT CAWSQPTANNSPLHF
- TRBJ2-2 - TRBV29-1 TGCAGCGTTGGGCGCAGCGCCGGGGAGCTGTTTTTT CSVGRSAGELFF
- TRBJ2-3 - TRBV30 TGTGCCTGGAGTACCCCGGGGCTAGATACGCAGTATTTT CAWSTPGLDTQYF
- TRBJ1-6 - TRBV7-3 TGTGCCAGCAGCTCAGGGTATAATTCACCCCTCCACTTT CASSSGYNSPLHF
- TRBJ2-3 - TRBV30 TGTGCCTGCGGTAGAGAGACAGATACGCAGTATTTT CACGRETDTQYF
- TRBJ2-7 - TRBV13 TGTGCCAGCAGCAACGTCGGAACGCTGTCCTACGAGCAGTACTTC CASSNVGTLSYEQYF
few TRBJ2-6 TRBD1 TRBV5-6 TGTGCCAGCAAATTGACAGGGGCCGACTCTGGGGCCAACGTCCTGACTTTC CASKLTGADSGANVLTF
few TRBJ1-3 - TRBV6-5 TGTGCCAGCAGCCCCTATAAAGGAACTGGAAACACCATATATTTT CASSPYKGTGNTIYF
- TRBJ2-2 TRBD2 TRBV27 TGTGCCAGCAGGGCGGGAGGCACCGGGGAGCTGTTTTTT CASRAGGTGELFF
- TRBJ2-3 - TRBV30 TGTGCCTGGAGTGGCGGGGAGGCAGATACGCAGTATTTT CAWSGGEADTQYF
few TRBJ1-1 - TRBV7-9 TGTGCCAGCAGCTTAAGGTGGGGGAACACTGAAGCTTTCTTT CASSLRWGNTEAFF
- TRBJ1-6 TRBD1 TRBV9 TGTGCCAGCAGCGTACTACCGGGACAGGCAAATTCACCCCTCCACTTT CASSVLPGQANSPLHF